This paragraph covers one T cell receptor beta chain sequence. Individuals aged about 18 to 90 years were recruited from approximately 24 US areas. Cohort 3 recovered donors had two negative PCRs, clearance, or symptom resolution. Repertoires were generated with immunoSEQ multiplex PCR, while TCRdb's copy carries only in-frame clones and drops some. The sample records more than 450,000 clones, approximately 90% being singletons. The germline gives CDR1 MGHDK, CDR2 SYGVNS. The ends were cut back, 2 bases at V and 5 bases at J, with 12 bases in the middle. The CDR3 length is 14 residues. These data are taken from a study of blood T cell repertoires in COVID-19. Whole-study context: Nucleic acid was either cDNA or gDNA, and it came from T cells, B-cell-depleted T cells, or PBMCs.

The V and J genes are TRBV25-1 and TRBJ1-2; maybe TRBD1 (6 bases). Specimen: PBMCs or T cells enriched from blood (not recorded which). This sequence was found in a woman between 18 and 29 years old who had recovered from COVID-19. The CDR3 DNA reads TGTGCCAGCAGTGAAAACAGGGTACCTTATGGCTACACCTTC. This encodes CASSENRVPYGYTF.